The rows below give T cell receptor beta chains drawn from one sample of a study of blood T cells in healthy people across ages. In TCRdb, the 5' RACE reads were re-called with MiXCR into one record per CDR3 protein. The sample gives fewer than 2,000,000 distinct CDR3 sequences, about 31% of which show up once; around 11% is in the top ten. The sequencing input was blood. These receptors were collected from a woman aged 30 to 39 in good health. Each CDR3 is given without its conserved first and last residue. A D gene is named only where the DNA matches it firmly.

cdr3_aa: ASSGGGVTPLH
d_call: .
j_call: TRBJ1-6
v_call: TRBV18

cdr3_aa: ASSRRDRVSYNEQF
d_call: TRBD1
j_call: TRBJ2-1
v_call: TRBV7-9

cdr3_aa: ASSSHPRSSANTEAF
d_call: .
j_call: TRBJ1-1
v_call: TRBV5-5

cdr3_aa: ASSLPGLAAITDTQY
d_call: TRBD2
j_call: TRBJ2-3
v_call: TRBV7-3

cdr3_aa: ASRLDSNEQF
d_call: .
j_call: TRBJ2-1
v_call: TRBV28

cdr3_aa: SARSGGRDEQY
d_call: TRBD2
j_call: TRBJ2-7
v_call: TRBV20-1

cdr3_aa: ASSYSGQGNTEAF
d_call: TRBD1
j_call: TRBJ1-1
v_call: TRBV6-6

cdr3_aa: SVDIRGANNEQF
d_call: .
j_call: TRBJ2-1
v_call: TRBV29-1

cdr3_aa: ASTNVYFRDRVYEQY
d_call: TRBD1
j_call: TRBJ2-7
v_call: TRBV5-5

cdr3_aa: ASSKTGENYEQY
d_call: TRBD1
j_call: TRBJ2-7
v_call: TRBV5-4

cdr3_aa: ASRGIRDIAYEQY
d_call: .
j_call: .
v_call: TRBV11-2

cdr3_aa: ASSQQVTGTTGYT
d_call: TRBD1
j_call: TRBJ1-2
v_call: TRBV4-1

cdr3_aa: ASSSGRRALGYT
d_call: .
j_call: TRBJ1-2
v_call: TRBV5-6

cdr3_aa: ASSRDRGNLAPHYGYT
d_call: TRBD1
j_call: TRBJ1-2
v_call: TRBV5-5

cdr3_aa: ASSFSSGGQETQY
d_call: TRBD2
j_call: TRBJ2-5
v_call: TRBV7-3

cdr3_aa: SAGRVGNQPQH
d_call: .
j_call: TRBJ1-5
v_call: TRBV20-1

cdr3_aa: ASSLRGLAGLRAMTDTQY
d_call: TRBD2
j_call: TRBJ2-3
v_call: TRBV5-6

cdr3_aa: SARYSGKSNQPQH
d_call: .
j_call: TRBJ1-5
v_call: TRBV20-1

cdr3_aa: SARDLRREGLYEQY
d_call: .
j_call: TRBJ2-7
v_call: TRBV20-1

cdr3_aa: ASSQGALVITDTQY
d_call: .
j_call: TRBJ2-3
v_call: TRBV4-1

cdr3_aa: ASSQGDGYYEQY
d_call: .
j_call: TRBJ2-7
v_call: TRBV4-2

cdr3_aa: ASSLERGSSYEQY
d_call: .
j_call: TRBJ2-7
v_call: TRBV5-1

cdr3_aa: ASSTDRDGNQPQH
d_call: TRBD1
j_call: TRBJ1-5
v_call: TRBV12-3/TRBV12-4

cdr3_aa: SVGGEGVNEQF
d_call: .
j_call: TRBJ2-1
v_call: TRBV29-1

cdr3_aa: ASSLDLSTNEKLF
d_call: .
j_call: TRBJ1-4
v_call: TRBV7-9

cdr3_aa: ASSSLRLAGGVPHEQY
d_call: TRBD2
j_call: TRBJ2-7
v_call: TRBV11-2

cdr3_aa: ASSADRSPYDGYT
d_call: TRBD1
j_call: TRBJ1-2
v_call: TRBV19

cdr3_aa: AWSKTGTGYT
d_call: TRBD1
j_call: TRBJ1-2
v_call: TRBV30

cdr3_aa: ASSLGGIYEQY
d_call: .
j_call: TRBJ2-7
v_call: TRBV7-9

cdr3_aa: ASSLVGTANTEAF
d_call: TRBD1
j_call: TRBJ1-1
v_call: TRBV7-8

cdr3_aa: ASTPEAGEMYYEQY
d_call: TRBD2
j_call: TRBJ2-7
v_call: TRBV28

cdr3_aa: SAGGTSGGDEQF
d_call: TRBD2
j_call: TRBJ2-1
v_call: TRBV20-1

cdr3_aa: SARGGKGNTEAF
d_call: .
j_call: TRBJ1-1
v_call: TRBV20-1

cdr3_aa: ASSILRRNSYEQY
d_call: .
j_call: TRBJ2-7
v_call: TRBV7-2

cdr3_aa: ASNHDALGEAYYEQY
d_call: .
j_call: TRBJ2-7
v_call: TRBV5-1

cdr3_aa: ASSPTFGQGNNEQF
d_call: TRBD1
j_call: TRBJ2-1
v_call: TRBV5-1

cdr3_aa: ASSLLGLNTEAF
d_call: .
j_call: TRBJ1-1
v_call: TRBV7-2

cdr3_aa: ASRAEGALSTDTQY
d_call: .
j_call: TRBJ2-3
v_call: TRBV7-9

cdr3_aa: SASRGSSTGELF
d_call: TRBD2
j_call: TRBJ2-2
v_call: TRBV20-1

cdr3_aa: ASVEVSEQF
d_call: .
j_call: TRBJ2-1
v_call: TRBV9

cdr3_aa: ATSAQMISGGANNEQF
d_call: TRBD2
j_call: TRBJ2-1
v_call: TRBV24-1

cdr3_aa: ASTPVTGVYDTDTQY
d_call: TRBD1
j_call: TRBJ2-3
v_call: TRBV11-2

cdr3_aa: ASSFGESSPLH
d_call: .
j_call: TRBJ1-6
v_call: TRBV7-2

cdr3_aa: SARRLGVGANVLT
d_call: .
j_call: TRBJ2-6
v_call: TRBV20-1

cdr3_aa: ASKSLEPNEQF
d_call: .
j_call: TRBJ2-1
v_call: TRBV6-1

cdr3_aa: ASSEVEETGELF
d_call: .
j_call: TRBJ2-2
v_call: TRBV2

cdr3_aa: SASKTVQSSYEQY
d_call: .
j_call: TRBJ2-7
v_call: TRBV20-1

cdr3_aa: ASWDPGEFEQYTQY
d_call: .
j_call: TRBJ2-3
v_call: TRBV10-2

cdr3_aa: AWSVSGTITYNEQF
d_call: TRBD2
j_call: TRBJ2-1
v_call: TRBV30

cdr3_aa: ASSQGGSGGEQF
d_call: .
j_call: TRBJ2-1
v_call: TRBV7-9

cdr3_aa: ASSHTENNEQY
d_call: .
j_call: .
v_call: TRBV3-1

cdr3_aa: ASSLGGLYVEQY
d_call: .
j_call: TRBJ2-7
v_call: TRBV11-2

cdr3_aa: SVEGGSPVYIDTQY
d_call: TRBD2
j_call: TRBJ2-3
v_call: TRBV29-1

cdr3_aa: AISGSTGQGGEQY
d_call: TRBD1
j_call: TRBJ2-7
v_call: TRBV10-3

cdr3_aa: ASSQGALTGNQPQH
d_call: .
j_call: TRBJ1-5
v_call: TRBV3-1

cdr3_aa: SAGQNYGHT
d_call: TRBD1
j_call: TRBJ1-2
v_call: TRBV29-1

cdr3_aa: ASRTTGLAGFYEQY
d_call: TRBD2
j_call: TRBJ2-7
v_call: TRBV6-5

cdr3_aa: ASSGAGNEQY
d_call: .
j_call: TRBJ2-7
v_call: TRBV5-1

cdr3_aa: ASSYYRGRAEAF
d_call: TRBD1
j_call: TRBJ1-1
v_call: TRBV5-1

cdr3_aa: ASSCAGTGCEAF
d_call: TRBD1
j_call: TRBJ1-1
v_call: TRBV6-6